This T cell receptor (beta chain) was observed in a study of blood T cell repertoires in COVID-19. About the research overall: Nucleic acid was either cDNA or gDNA, and it came from T cells, B-cell-depleted T cells, or PBMCs.

CDR3 length: 17 amino acids. Germline loops: CDR1 ENHRY, CDR2 SYGVKD. Trimming at V came to 3 bases and at J to 2 bases, leaving 10 bases not matched to a gene. As handled by the study authors: How many nucleated cells were present was estimated from reference gene primer amplification. The protocol was immunoSEQ multiplex PCR, while the TCRdb copy is restricted to in-frame clones and leaves out a portion. D and trimming come from the DNA, and the V and J calls and clone size come from that table. The data show about 71,000 clones, with more than 75% seen just once and approximately 15% held by the top ten.

This chain joins TRBV10-3 and TRBJ1-1; 9 positions match TRBD1. What was sequenced was peripheral blood. This sequence was found in a woman older than 75 with acute or convalescent COVID-19. CDR3 sequence reads: CAISDRFGGQGNTEAFF. The CDR3 DNA reads as TGTGCCATCAGTGACCGCTTTGGGGGACAGGGTAACACTGAAGCTTTCTTT.